This TCR beta chain was captured by sequencing in a study of CD8 T cells in Susac syndrome. This CDR3 comprises 14 residues. With 9 bases clipped from V and 5 bases from J, the junction kept 13 bases outside the gene matches. Germline V gene sequence: CDR1 SGHRS, CDR2 YFSETQ. RNA was extracted with the RNeasy kit, and a quantity of about 0.45 to 1 ug was reverse transcribed using random hexamers. TCRdb reanalysed the immunoSEQ multiplex PCR reads using MiXCR and keeps one entry per CDR3 protein. Of approximately 170,000 distinct CDR3 sequences in the sample, about 91% were seen once. The sequenced material came from CD4+ T cells from PBMCs. This clonotype was sampled from a human donor in good health. This rearrangement joins TRBV5-1 to TRBJ2-5; 7 bases map to TRBD2. CDR3: CATSVGRGMETQYF. The CDR3 DNA reads TGCGCCACTAGTGTTGGGCGGGGGATGGAGACCCAGTACTTC.